These 3 T cell receptor beta chains originate from one sample sequenced in a study of vaccination and CD4 T cells after COVID-19. The Oncomine TCR Beta short-read assay generated sequence data from the DNA of cultured CD4+ T cells. TCRdb ran MiXCR on the PCR reads and lists one entry per CDR3 protein. The table lists more than 15,000 distinct CDR3 sequences, 72% of them singletons, with about 15% in the top ten. Regarding treatment: approximately 9-day PBMC culture with coronavirus spike peptide pools or control peptides (ViraFEST assay). These receptors have no known antigen. The specimen sequenced was CD4+ T cells from blood, cultured in vitro. Receptors originate from a human donor who had recovered from COVID-19.

The rearrangement links TRBV19 to TRBJ1-1; D is unclear. CDR3 length: 11 residues. Germline assignment: CDR1 LNHDA and CDR2 SQIVND (reference sequence). Trimming stripped 4 bases from V and 5 bases from J, with 5 bases between. The CDR3 sequence is CASSTWTEAFF. The CDR3 bases are TGTGCCAGTAGTACCTGGACTGAAGCTTTCTTT.

The genes are TRBV20-1 and TRBJ2-2, with D uncertain. Per the germline V gene, CDR1 is DFQATT and CDR2 is SNEGSKA (reference sequence). The CDR3 is 19 amino acids. V was clipped by 0 bases and J by 2 bases, with 22 bases between them. The CDR3 protein is CSARDLVPVARPNTGELFF. CDR3 nucleotides: TGCAGTGCTAGAGATCTGGTCCCCGTTGCGAGGCCCAACACCGGGGAGCTGTTTTTT.

The rearrangement joins TRBV7-2 to TRBJ2-7; D might be TRBD1 or TRBD2, each matching 5 bases. CDR3 size: 14 residues. Deletions cut 1 base from V and 6 bases from J, with 13 bases between. Germline V gives CDR1 SGHTA, CDR2 FQGNSA. CDR3: CASSLENGGSEQYF. CDR3 bases: TGTGCCAGCAGCTTAGAGAATGGGGGAAGCGAGCAGTACTTC.